Each of the 26 T cell receptor beta chains below was sequenced from the same sample in a study of CD8 T cells in ankylosing spondylitis. Via MiXCR, TCRdb re-called the 5' RACE reads, giving one row per CDR3 protein. Of approximately 350,000 distinct CDR3 sequences in the sample, roughly 20% are singletons; the top ten hold less than 15%. Sequenced sample: blood, either unsorted or a sorted T cell fraction (not recorded which). These receptors came from a male donor with ankylosing spondylitis or in good health (not recorded which).

The rearrangement links TRBV24-1 to TRBJ2-3; 12 nucleotides match TRBD2. The germline gives CDR1 KGHDR, CDR2 SFDVKD. The CDR3 loop spans 16 amino acids. Trimming cost V 4 bases and J 5 bases; bases outside gene matches: 6. The CDR3 is CATSDPTSGGLDTQYF. CDR3 coding DNA: TGTGCCACCAGTGACCCGACTAGCGGGGGCCTAGATACGCAGTATTTT.

The V call is TRBV15, the J call TRBJ2-1; TRBD2 matches at 10 bases. This CDR3 contains 16 residues. Per germline, CDR1 LNHNV and CDR2 YYDKDF (reference sequence). V gave up 5 bases and J gave up 7 bases; unmatched junction bases: 11. The CDR3 DNA reads TGTGCCACCAGCGTCCTTAGCGGGGGGACAGGAAATGAGCAGTTCTTC. Amino acid sequence: CATSVLSGGTGNEQFF.

The V call is TRBV9, the J call TRBJ2-3, with 13 bases matching TRBD2. The CDR3 spans 17 residues. The germline V gene encodes CDR1 SGDLS and CDR2 YYNGEE. The J segment lost 2 bases and the V segment lost 4 bases, leaving 7 bases of the junction unmatched. The CDR3 spells CASSTTSGGTYTDTQYF. As DNA, the CDR3 is TGTGCCAGCAGCACGACTAGCGGGGGGACTTACACAGATACGCAGTATTTT.

This clonotype occurred a few times. J is TRBJ2-7 and V is TRBV12-3 or TRBV12-4, with 7 bases matching TRBD2. The CDR3 covers 11 residues. J gave up 2 bases and V 8 bases, and 0 bases lay outside the gene matches. CDR3 in amino acids: CASGGAYEQYF. For the CDR3, the DNA is TGTGCCAGCGGGGGGGCCTACGAGCAGTACTTC.

This clonotype showed up just a few times. The CDR3 DNA follows: TGTGCCAGCAGTACATGGGGAGAGGATGAGCAGTTCTTC. It encodes CASSTWGEDEQFF. The chain joins TRBV6-2 or TRBV6-3 to TRBJ2-1; a possible D gene is TRBD2 (5 bases). The V gene lost 5 bases and the J gene lost 8 bases, with 13 bases spanning the gap. Germline-derived CDR1 and CDR2 are MNHEY and SVGEGT. This CDR3 spans 13 amino acids.

This chain links TRBV5-6 with TRBJ2-1, with D possibly being TRBD2 (7 bases). This CDR3 contains 17 residues. Trimming shortened V by 1 base and J by 10 bases, and 24 bases separated the two germline ends. The germline gives CDR1 SGHDT, CDR2 YYEEEE. The CDR3 DNA reads as TGTGCCAGCAGCTTGCCTAGCGGAGGATTGGGGGCTGGGGAGCAGTTCTTC. Translated, it gives CASSLPSGGLGAGEQFF.

This clonotype was seen only a few times. The rearrangement uses TRBV24-1 and TRBJ2-3; the D is unclear. The germline gives CDR1 KGHDR, CDR2 SFDVKD. V was shortened by 3 bases and J by 0 bases, with 0 bases between the two germline ends. The CDR3 spans 12 residues. CDR3 loop: CATSDSTDTQYF. CDR3 nucleotide sequence: TGTGCCACCAGTGATAGCACAGATACGCAGTATTTT.

The chain employs TRBV5-6 and TRBJ2-1; tentatively, D is TRBD2 (5 bases). The CDR3 totals 14 residues. The germline gives CDR1 SGHDT, CDR2 YYEEEE. Trimming left V 2 bases short and J 4 bases short, with 10 bases between. CDR3 residues: CASSFREGYNEQFF. Written as DNA, the CDR3 is TGTGCCAGCAGCTTTAGAGAGGGATACAATGAGCAGTTCTTC.

For the CDR3, the DNA is TGCGCCAGCAGCCAAGCACAGGGAGTAAATTACGAGCAGTACTTC. It specifies CASSQAQGVNYEQYF. V gene TRBV4-1 combines with J gene TRBJ2-7, with a possible D match to TRBD1 (6 bases). The CDR3 consists of 15 residues. Trimming cost V 1 base and J 4 bases, with 14 bases left between them. Germline V gene lookup returns CDR1 MGHRA and CDR2 YSYEKL.

This clonotype was picked up a small number of times. The chain links TRBV11-2 to TRBJ2-3; D uncertain. Germline CDR1 SGHAT, CDR2 FQNNGV. The ends were cut back, 1 base at V and 2 bases at J, with 10 bases in the middle. CDR3 length: 15 amino acids. CDR3 sequence: CASSLGSRFTDTQYF. In DNA, the CDR3 is TGTGCCAGCAGCTTAGGATCCCGCTTCACAGATACGCAGTATTTT. Full variable domain (missing parts from reference TRBV11-2 and TRBJ2-3): EAGVAQSPRYKIIEKRQSVAFWCNPISGHATLYWYQQILGQGPKLLIQFQNNGVVDDSQLPKDRFSAERLKGVDSTLKIQPAKLEDSAVYLCASSLGSRFTDTQYFGPGTRLTVL.

V gene TRBV19 combines with J gene TRBJ2-1; D might be TRBD1 or TRBD2, each matching 5 bases. This CDR3 region has 15 residues. V was trimmed by 5 bases and J by 0 bases, leaving 11 bases between them. Germline V gene data show CDR1 as LNHDA and CDR2 as SQIVND (reference sequence). CDR3 in amino acids: CASSSGTSSYNEQFF. CDR3 bases: TGTGCCAGTAGTTCCGGGACGAGCTCCTACAATGAGCAGTTCTTC.

The gene calls are TRBV10-3 and TRBJ2-1, with TRBD2 as a possible D gene (6 bases). The CDR3 spans 15 residues. Per germline, CDR1 ENHRY and CDR2 SYGVKD. V was shortened by 2 bases and J by 3 bases, with 11 bases between the two germline ends. CDR3: CAISEAMGGYNEQFF. CDR3 DNA: TGTGCCATCAGTGAGGCGATGGGGGGCTACAATGAGCAGTTCTTC.

The chain joins TRBV7-6 to TRBJ2-1, with a tentative D call TRBD2 (6 bases). Trimming removed 1 base from V and 7 bases from J, with 17 bases in between. There are 16 residues in the CDR3. CDR1 is SGHVS, CDR2 FNYEAQ, per germline. The CDR3 is CASSLEVGGRGNEQFF. CDR3 sequence (DNA): TGTGCCAGCAGCTTAGAGGTGGGGGGAAGAGGGAATGAGCAGTTCTTC.

This sequence joins TRBV29-1 and TRBJ2-1; D assignment may be TRBD1 or TRBD2 (5 bases each). Germline V gene sequence: CDR1 SQVTM, CDR2 ANQGSEA. V dropped 4 bases and J dropped 6 bases, with 16 bases sitting between them. CDR3 length: 14 residues. The DNA of the CDR3 is TGCAGCGTTGTTGGGACCCGGATCAGCAATGAGCAGTTCTTC. It encodes CSVVGTRISNEQFF.

Only a few counts were recorded for this clonotype. The chain has TRBV12-3 or TRBV12-4 and TRBJ2-3, with 14 nucleotides matching TRBD2. This CDR3 is 18 amino acids long. Trimming removed 4 bases from V and 3 bases from J; junction bases left unmatched: 9. The CDR3 reads CASSSAGLAGVITDTQYF. In DNA, the CDR3 is TGTGCCAGCAGTTCGGCGGGACTAGCGGGGGTTATTACAGATACGCAGTATTTT.

This clonotype turned up a few times. The gene calls are TRBV7-8 and TRBJ2-1, with D perhaps TRBD2 (5 bases). The CDR3 is 12 amino acids. With 5 bases removed from V and 8 bases from J, the gap between germline ends came to 10 bases. Germline V gene sequence: CDR1 SGHVS, CDR2 FQNEAQ. This CDR3 is CASSPGGYEQFF. In DNA form, the CDR3 reads TGTGCCAGCAGCCCTGGCGGGTATGAGCAGTTCTTC.

The chain employs TRBV29-1 and TRBJ2-2; D gene unclear. Trimming cost V 1 base and J 0 bases, with 3 bases left between them. CDR1 is SQVTM and CDR2 is ANQGSEA in the germline V gene. The CDR3 length is 13 residues. CDR3 DNA: TGCAGCGTTGAAGCCTCGAACACCGGGGAGCTGTTTTTT. It is translated as CSVEASNTGELFF.

The rearrangement joins TRBV9 to TRBJ2-3; D gene unclear. V gave up 7 bases and J gave up 4 bases, with 13 bases separating them. Germline CDR1 is SGDLS and CDR2 is YYNGEE. This CDR3 is 13 amino acids long. CDR3 residues: CASSLSSPDTQYF. DNA for the CDR3: TGTGCCAGCTCCTTGTCCTCCCCAGATACGCAGTATTTT.

This clonotype has only a few counts. This chain connects TRBV28 to TRBJ1-1; TRBD1 matches 8 bases. The CDR3 loop spans 14 amino acids. Trimming took 7 bases from V and 5 from J; bases not matched to a gene: 9. Germline CDR1 reads MDHEN; CDR2 reads SYDVKM. The CDR3 loop reads CASNSGGVVTEAFF. The CDR3, as DNA: TGTGCCAGCAACTCAGGGGGCGTGGTGACTGAAGCTTTCTTT.

The chain uses TRBV2 and TRBJ2-7; D possibly corresponds to TRBD1 (5 bases). This CDR3 contains 14 residues. V was cut by 3 bases and J by 0 bases, with 9 bases left in between. Germline V gene lookup returns CDR1 SNHLY and CDR2 FYNNEI. Written as DNA, the CDR3 is TGTGCCAGCAGTGAGAGACAGACCTCCTACGAGCAGTACTTC. This codes for CASSERQTSYEQYF.

The chain links TRBV7-9 to TRBJ1-1, with TRBD1 as a possible D gene (5 bases). The V and J ends lost 8 bases and 6 bases respectively, with 19 bases between them. The CDR3 spans 14 residues. Germline V CDR1 and CDR2: SEHNR, FQNEAQ (reference sequence). This CDR3 reads CASRYRGTDAEAFF. Here the CDR3 DNA reads TGTGCCAGCCGTTATAGGGGAACCGACGCTGAAGCTTTCTTT. The full variable domain, rest sourced from reference TRBV7-9 and TRBJ1-1, is DTGVSQNPRHKITKRGQNVTFRCDPISEHNRLYWYRQTLGQGPEFLTYFQNEAQLEKSRLLSDRFSAERPKGSFSTLEIQRTEQGDSAMYLCASRYRGTDAEAFFGQGTRLTVV.

The chain couples TRBV11-2 to TRBJ2-1; 10 bases fit TRBD2. V dropped 0 bases and J dropped 5; count of bases not matched to a gene: 10. This CDR3 has 18 amino acids. CDR1 SGHAT and CDR2 FQNNGV come from the germline V gene. CDR3 nucleotides: TGTGCCAGCAGCTTAGATCAGGGTAGCGGGGGGCCCCACAATGAGCAGTTCTTC. Amino acids: CASSLDQGSGGPHNEQFF. Supplemented by reference TRBV11-2 and TRBJ2-1, the full variable domain reads EAGVAQSPRYKIIEKRQSVAFWCNPISGHATLYWYQQILGQGPKLLIQFQNNGVVDDSQLPKDRFSAERLKGVDSTLKIQPAKLEDSAVYLCASSLDQGSGGPHNEQFFGPGTRLTVL.

This chain links TRBV29-1 with TRBJ2-6; no firm D call. Trimming took off 5 bases at V and 1 base at J, with 15 bases between the two ends. CDR3 size: 16 residues. Germline V gene lookup returns CDR1 SQVTM and CDR2 ANQGSEA. CDR3 coding DNA: TGCAGCGTTTCTTCTGTTGTTAGTTCTGGGGCCAACGTCCTGACTTTC. The encoded protein is CSVSSVVSSGANVLTF.

This clonotype was observed a handful of times. The chain couples TRBV14 to TRBJ2-3; D uncertain. The V end was cut by 0 bases, the J end by 3 bases, with 10 bases between. The CDR3 is 15 residues long. Germline V gives CDR1 SGHDN, CDR2 FVKESK. The CDR3 DNA reads as TGTGCCAGCAGCCAAGACATGTTAGAGACAGATACGCAGTATTTT. It codes for CASSQDMLETDTQYF.

The CDR3 DNA follows: TGTGCCAGCAGCGTAGGCGGGGGGAAACCAGAGACCCAGTACTTC. The encoded protein is CASSVGGGKPETQYF. The V call is TRBV9, the J call TRBJ2-5, with TRBD2 identical over 8 bases. This CDR3 comprises 15 residues. The junction had 5 bases not matched to a gene; V was cut back by 0 bases and J by 4 bases. Germline loops: CDR1 SGDLS, CDR2 YYNGEE.

DNA for the CDR3: TGTGCCAGCAGCTTACCTATCCTCAGCAATCAGCCCCAGCATTTT. It encodes CASSLPILSNQPQHF. The rearrangement joins TRBV7-3 to TRBJ1-5; unclear D gene. V was clipped by 2 bases and J by 1 base, with 9 bases between them. Germline CDR1 is SGHTA and CDR2 is FQGTGA. This CDR3 region has 15 residues.